This T cell receptor (beta chain) was sequenced during a study of blood T cell repertoires in COVID-19. About the research overall: Researchers got acute and convalescent COVID-19 samples from the United States, Italy and Spain. PBMCs, B-cell-depleted T cells, or T cells provided the cDNA or gDNA that made up the material.

Study members were between roughly 18 and 100 years old and lived in over 20 US regions. Per the study methods: Amplification of reference gene primers provided the estimated nucleated cell counts. Sequencing used immunoSEQ multiplex PCR; TCRdb keeps in-frame clones, though not all of them. V, J and clone size were drawn from that table, and D and trimming were deduced from the DNA. The sample has fewer than 250,000 clones; around 81% are singletons. About this clone: This specimen includes other DNA sequences encoding the same CDR3.

Looked up from germline, CDR1 is LNHDA and CDR2 is SQIVND (reference sequence). Germline trimming cut 4 bases from V and 2 bases from J; bases unmatched to any gene: 4. The CDR3 has 14 amino acids. This receptor was identified in a woman aged 50 to 65 with acute COVID-19. Sample: PBMCs or T cells enriched from blood (not recorded which). This sequence joins TRBV19 and TRBJ2-7, with TRBD1 matching 8 bases. The DNA of the CDR3 is TGTGCCAGTAGTAGGACAGGGAATACCTACGAGCAGTACTTC. Its translation is CASSRTGNTYEQYF.